The 5 T cell receptor beta chains below come from one sample, sequenced in a study of cytomegalovirus exposure and HLA in healthy donors. PCR amplification relied on 60 Vbeta primers (plus 13 Jbeta primers). The data were produced by immunoSEQ multiplex PCR, yet TCRdb's version contains in-frame clones alone and is incomplete. The repertoire has 100,000 to 150,000 clones, about 79% of them found once; the top ten carry more than 3%. The sequencing input was PBMCs. These receptors were taken from a woman aged 50 to 60 in good health and CMV-seronegative.

The V and J genes are TRBV27 and TRBJ2-3; 11 bases map to TRBD2. The CDR3 is 15 residues long. Trimming took 3 bases from V and 9 from J; bases not matched to a gene: 8. Germline V gives CDR1 MNHEY, CDR2 SMNVEV (reference sequence). CDR3 sequence (DNA): TGTGCCAGCAGTTTGACTAGCGGGACCGGACGAACGCAGTATTTT. Translating gives CASSLTSGTGRTQYF.

The J gene is TRBJ2-1, the V gene TRBV6-4; TRBD2 might be the D (5 bases). Germline V gene sequence: CDR1 MRHNA, CDR2 SNTAGT. The CDR3 is 14 residues long. V dropped 4 bases and J dropped 8 bases, with 15 bases sitting between them. This CDR3 reads CASSVERGYDEQFF. The CDR3 DNA follows: TGTGCCAGCAGTGTCGAACGCGGGTACGATGAGCAGTTCTTC.

This clone was seen a single time. This sequence joins TRBV5-4 and TRBJ2-5; possibly TRBD2 for D (6 bases). V shed 10 bases and J shed 3 bases, with 13 bases lying between them. CDR3 length equals 12 residues. Per germline, CDR1 SGHNT and CDR2 YYREEE (reference sequence). The CDR3 DNA sequence: TGTGCCGGGGGGACGCCCAAAGAGACCCAGTACTTC. This sequence encodes CAGGTPKETQYF.

This clone was observed a few times. The J gene is TRBJ1-5, the V gene TRBV11-2; D is undetermined. V lost 5 bases and J lost 4, with 15 bases in between. Germline V gene sequence: CDR1 SGHAT, CDR2 FQNNGV. The length of the CDR3 is 15 residues. In DNA, the CDR3 is TGTGCCAGCAGCCCAATGGCGGGGAATAATCAGCCCCAGCATTTT. Its translation is CASSPMAGNNQPQHF.

This chain links TRBV4-3 with TRBJ2-5, with 7 nucleotides matching TRBD2. TRBJ2-7 explains the end of the DNA better; the J call may be wrong. The CDR3 sequence is 14 residues long. Germline CDR1 and CDR2: LGHNA and YSLEER. The CDR3 protein is CASSLSGLSYEQYF. The CDR3 bases are TGCGCCAGCAGCCTTAGCGGGCTCTCCTACGAGCAGTACTTC.